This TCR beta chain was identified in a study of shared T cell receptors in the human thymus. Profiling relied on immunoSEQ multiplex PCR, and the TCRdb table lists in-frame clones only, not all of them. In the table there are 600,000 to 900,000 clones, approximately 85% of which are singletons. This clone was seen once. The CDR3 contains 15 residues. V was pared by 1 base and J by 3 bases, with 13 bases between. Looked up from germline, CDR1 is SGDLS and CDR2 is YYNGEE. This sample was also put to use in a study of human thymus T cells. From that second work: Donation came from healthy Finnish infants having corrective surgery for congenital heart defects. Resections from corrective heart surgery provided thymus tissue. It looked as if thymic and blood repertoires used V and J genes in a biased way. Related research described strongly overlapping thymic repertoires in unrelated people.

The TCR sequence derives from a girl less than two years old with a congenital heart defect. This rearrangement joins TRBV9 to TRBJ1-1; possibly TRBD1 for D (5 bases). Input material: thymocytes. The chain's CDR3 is CASSVNPGEDTEAFF. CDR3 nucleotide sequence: TGTGCCAGCAGCGTAAATCCGGGGGAGGACACTGAAGCTTTCTTT.